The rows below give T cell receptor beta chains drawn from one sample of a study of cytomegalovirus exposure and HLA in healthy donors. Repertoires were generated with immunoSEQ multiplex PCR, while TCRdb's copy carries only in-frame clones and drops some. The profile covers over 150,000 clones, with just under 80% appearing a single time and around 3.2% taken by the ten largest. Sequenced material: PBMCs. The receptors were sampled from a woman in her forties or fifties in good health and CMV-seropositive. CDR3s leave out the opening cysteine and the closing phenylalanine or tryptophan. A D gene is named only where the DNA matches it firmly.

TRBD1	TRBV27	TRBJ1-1	ASSFSGQRNTEAF
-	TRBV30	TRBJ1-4	AWSVEGRGEKLF
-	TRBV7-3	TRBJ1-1	ASSLTRDTNTEAF
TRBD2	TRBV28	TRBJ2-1	ASSPLALNYNEQF
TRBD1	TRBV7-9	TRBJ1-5	ASSLAGTGDQPQH
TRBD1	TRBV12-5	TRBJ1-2	ASGLDRDLYGYT
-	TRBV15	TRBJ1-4	ATSRDAGWEKLF
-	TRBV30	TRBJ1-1	AWSVSGVNTEAF
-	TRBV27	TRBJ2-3	ASSLRVVAPDTQY
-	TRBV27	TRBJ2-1	ASGFGGNEQF
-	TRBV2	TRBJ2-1	ASSGQLGEQF
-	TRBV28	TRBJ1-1	ASSVTEIGAF
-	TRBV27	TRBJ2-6	ASSQTGANGLT
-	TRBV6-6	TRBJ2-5	ASSYLQQETQY
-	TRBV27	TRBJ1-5	ASSLWPGQPQH
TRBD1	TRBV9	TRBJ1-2	ASSTAGTGSISGNGYT
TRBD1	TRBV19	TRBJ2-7	ASSPGTGLSEQY
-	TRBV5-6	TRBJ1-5	ASSSTWEGNQPQH
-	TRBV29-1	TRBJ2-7	SVADLALGGGYEQY
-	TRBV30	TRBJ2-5	AWSKGLQETQY
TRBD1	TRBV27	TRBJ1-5	ASSLSGQGSNQPQH
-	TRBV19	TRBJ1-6	ASSIVATVLH
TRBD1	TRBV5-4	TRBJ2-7	ASSPRQGAREQY
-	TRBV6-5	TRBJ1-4	ASSYSWGLTNEKLF
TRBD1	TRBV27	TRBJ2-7	ASSLRLGQGSYEQY